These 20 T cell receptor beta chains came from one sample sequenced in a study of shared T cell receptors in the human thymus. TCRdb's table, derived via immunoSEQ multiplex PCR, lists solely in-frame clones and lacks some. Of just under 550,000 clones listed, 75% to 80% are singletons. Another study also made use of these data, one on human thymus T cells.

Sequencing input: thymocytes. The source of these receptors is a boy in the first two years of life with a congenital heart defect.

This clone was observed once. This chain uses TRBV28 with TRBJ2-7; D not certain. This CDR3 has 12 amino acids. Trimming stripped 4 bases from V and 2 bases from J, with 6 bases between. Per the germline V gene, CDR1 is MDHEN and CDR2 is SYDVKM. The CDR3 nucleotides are TGTGCCAGCAGTTCCAAAACCTACGAGCAGTACTTC. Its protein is CASSSKTYEQYF.

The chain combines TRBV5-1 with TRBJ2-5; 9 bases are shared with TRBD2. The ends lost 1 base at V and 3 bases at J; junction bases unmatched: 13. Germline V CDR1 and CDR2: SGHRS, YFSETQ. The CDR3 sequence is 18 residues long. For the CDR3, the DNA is TGCGCCAGCAGCTTGTTGCTAGCGGGACCCTATAAGGAAGAGACCCAGTACTTC. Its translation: CASSLLLAGPYKEETQYF.

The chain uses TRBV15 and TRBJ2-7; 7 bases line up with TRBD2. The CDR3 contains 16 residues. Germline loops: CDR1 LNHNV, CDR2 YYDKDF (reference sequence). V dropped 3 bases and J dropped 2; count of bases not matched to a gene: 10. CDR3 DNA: TGTGCCACCAGCAGGATGCTGACTAGCTATACCTACGAGCAGTACTTC. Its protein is CATSRMLTSYTYEQYF.

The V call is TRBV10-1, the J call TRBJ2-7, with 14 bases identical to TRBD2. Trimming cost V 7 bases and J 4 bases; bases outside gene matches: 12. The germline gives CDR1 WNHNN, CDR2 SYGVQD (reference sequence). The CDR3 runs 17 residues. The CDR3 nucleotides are TGCGCCAGCACCATACTGGGACTAGCGGGAGCTATATACGAGCAGTACTTC. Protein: CASTILGLAGAIYEQYF.

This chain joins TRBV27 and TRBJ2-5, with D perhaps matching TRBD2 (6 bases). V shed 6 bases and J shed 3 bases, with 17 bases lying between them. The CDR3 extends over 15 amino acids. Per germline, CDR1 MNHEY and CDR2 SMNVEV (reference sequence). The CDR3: CASSLLSGLEETQYF. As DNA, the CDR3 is TGTGCCAGCAGCCTCCTTAGCGGCTTGGAAGAGACCCAGTACTTC.

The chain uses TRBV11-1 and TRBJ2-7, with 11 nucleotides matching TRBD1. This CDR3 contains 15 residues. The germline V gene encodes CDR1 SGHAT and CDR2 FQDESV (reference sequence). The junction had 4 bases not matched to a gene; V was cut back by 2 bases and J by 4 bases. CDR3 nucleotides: TGTGCCAGCAGCTTACGGACAGGGGGCCCTTACGAGCAGTACTTC. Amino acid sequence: CASSLRTGGPYEQYF.

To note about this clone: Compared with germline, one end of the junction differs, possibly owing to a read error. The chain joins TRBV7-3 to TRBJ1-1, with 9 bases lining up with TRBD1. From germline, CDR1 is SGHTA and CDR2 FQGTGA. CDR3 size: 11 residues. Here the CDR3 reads CAVGQGTEAFF. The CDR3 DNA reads TGCGCCGTGGGACAGGGCACTGAAGCTTTCTTT.

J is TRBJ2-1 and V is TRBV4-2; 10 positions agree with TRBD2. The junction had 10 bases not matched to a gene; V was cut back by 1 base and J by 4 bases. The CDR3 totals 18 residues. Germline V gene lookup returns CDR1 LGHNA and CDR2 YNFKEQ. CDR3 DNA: TGTGCCAGCAGCCAAGGCCCTAGCGGGAGTCCCATTTACAATGAGCAGTTCTTC. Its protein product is CASSQGPSGSPIYNEQFF.

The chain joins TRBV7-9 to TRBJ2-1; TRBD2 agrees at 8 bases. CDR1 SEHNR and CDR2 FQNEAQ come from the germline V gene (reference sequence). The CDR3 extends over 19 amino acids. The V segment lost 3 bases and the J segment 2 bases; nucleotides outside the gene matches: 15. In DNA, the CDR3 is TGTGCCAGCAGCTTTGAGAGGTCTTTGCGGGAGGCAGCCTACAATGAGCAGTTCTTC. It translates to CASSFERSLREAAYNEQFF.

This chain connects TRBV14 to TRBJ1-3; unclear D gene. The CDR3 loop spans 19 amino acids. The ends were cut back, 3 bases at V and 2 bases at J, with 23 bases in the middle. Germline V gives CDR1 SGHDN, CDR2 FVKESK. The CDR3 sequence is CASSHIPTHFQTAGNTIYF. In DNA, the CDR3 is TGTGCCAGCAGCCACATCCCCACCCACTTTCAGACTGCTGGAAACACCATATATTTT.

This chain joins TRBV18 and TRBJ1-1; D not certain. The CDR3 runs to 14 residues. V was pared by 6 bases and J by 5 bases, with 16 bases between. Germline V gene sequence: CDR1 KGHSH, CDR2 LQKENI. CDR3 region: CASSPPRWETEAFF. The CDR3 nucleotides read TGTGCCAGCTCCCCTCCCAGGTGGGAGACTGAAGCTTTCTTT.

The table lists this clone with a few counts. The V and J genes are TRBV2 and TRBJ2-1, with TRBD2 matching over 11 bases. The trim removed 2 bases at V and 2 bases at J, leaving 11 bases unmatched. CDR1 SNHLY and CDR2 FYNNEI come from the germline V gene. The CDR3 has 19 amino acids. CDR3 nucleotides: TGTGCCAGCAGTGAATTTGGACTCTTACTAGCGGGAGCCTACAATGAGCAGTTCTTC. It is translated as CASSEFGLLLAGAYNEQFF.

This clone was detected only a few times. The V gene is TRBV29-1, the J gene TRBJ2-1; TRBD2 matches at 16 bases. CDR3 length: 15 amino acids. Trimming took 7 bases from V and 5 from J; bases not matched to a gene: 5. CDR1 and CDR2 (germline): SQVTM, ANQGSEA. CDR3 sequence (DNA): TGCAGCGGGGGACTAGCGGGAGGGCTGAACAATGAGCAGTTCTTC. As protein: CSGGLAGGLNNEQFF.

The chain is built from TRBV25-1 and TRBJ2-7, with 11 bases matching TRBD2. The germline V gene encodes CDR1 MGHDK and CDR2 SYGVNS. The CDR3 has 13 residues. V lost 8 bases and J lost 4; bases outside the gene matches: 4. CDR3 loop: CASSGTSGYEQYF. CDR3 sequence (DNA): TGTGCCAGCTCAGGGACTAGCGGTTACGAGCAGTACTTC.

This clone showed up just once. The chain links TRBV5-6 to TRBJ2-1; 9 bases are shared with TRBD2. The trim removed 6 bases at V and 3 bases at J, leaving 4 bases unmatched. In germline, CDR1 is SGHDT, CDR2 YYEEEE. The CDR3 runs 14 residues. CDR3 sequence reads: CASIATSGYNEQFF. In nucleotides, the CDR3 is TGTGCCAGCATCGCGACTAGCGGCTACAATGAGCAGTTCTTC.

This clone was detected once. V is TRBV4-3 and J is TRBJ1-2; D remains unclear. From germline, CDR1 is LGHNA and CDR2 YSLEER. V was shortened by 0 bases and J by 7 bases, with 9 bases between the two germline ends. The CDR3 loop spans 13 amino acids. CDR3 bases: TGCGCCAGCAGCCAAGATTACTTAAGTGGCTACACCTTC. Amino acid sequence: CASSQDYLSGYTF.

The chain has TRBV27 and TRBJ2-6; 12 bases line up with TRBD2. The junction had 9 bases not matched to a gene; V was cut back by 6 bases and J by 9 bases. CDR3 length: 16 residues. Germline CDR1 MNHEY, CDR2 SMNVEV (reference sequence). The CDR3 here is CASSKTSGGTYNVLTF. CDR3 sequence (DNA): TGTGCCAGCAGCAAGACTAGCGGGGGAACCTACAACGTCCTGACTTTC.

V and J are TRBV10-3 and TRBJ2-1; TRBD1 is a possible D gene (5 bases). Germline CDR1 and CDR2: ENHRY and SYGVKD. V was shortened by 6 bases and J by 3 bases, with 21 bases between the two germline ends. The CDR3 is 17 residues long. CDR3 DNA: TGTGCCATCAGACCAGGGCGTCCCGACAACGGCTACAATGAGCAGTTCTTC. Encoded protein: CAIRPGRPDNGYNEQFF.

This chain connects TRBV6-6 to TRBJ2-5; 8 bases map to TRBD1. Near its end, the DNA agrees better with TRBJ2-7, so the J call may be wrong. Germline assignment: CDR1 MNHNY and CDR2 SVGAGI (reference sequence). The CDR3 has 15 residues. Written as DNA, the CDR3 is TGTGCCAGCAGTATCCCACAGGGGGGATTCTACGAGCAGTACTTC. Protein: CASSIPQGGFYEQYF.

DNA of the CDR3: TGTGCCAGCAGCGCCGGGGATTGGACCCCCCCGTACGAGCAGTACTTC. This codes for CASSAGDWTPPYEQYF. The rearrangement uses TRBV9 and TRBJ2-7, with D possibly TRBD2 on 5 matching bases. The V end was cut by 3 bases, the J end by 4 bases, with 20 bases between. From germline, CDR1 is SGDLS and CDR2 YYNGEE. CDR3 size: 16 residues. Full variable domain (remainder filled in from reference TRBV9 and TRBJ2-7): DSGVTQTPKHLITATGQRVTLRCSPRSGDLSVYWYQQSLDQGLQFLIQYYNGEERAKGNILERFSAQQFPDLHSELNLSSLELGDSALYFCASSAGDWTPPYEQYFGPGTRLTVT.